This TCR beta chain was recovered during a study of T cell changes during pregnancy in multiple sclerosis. Germline CDR1 and CDR2: PRHDT and FYEKMQ (reference sequence). V lost 0 bases and J lost 2, with 7 bases in between. This CDR3 has 14 amino acids. The table came from immunoSEQ multiplex PCR; TCRdb's copy has only in-frame clones and leaves some out. Here the sample spans some 43,000 clones, 94% being singletons. This clone qualifies as medium-sized. This clonotype originated in a female donor with multiple sclerosis, enrolled in a pregnancy study. The source was CD8+ T cells from peripheral blood mononuclear cells, collected in the third trimester of pregnancy. This rearrangement joins TRBV13 to TRBJ2-5; D is perhaps TRBD1 (5 bases). The CDR3 nucleotides read TGTGCCAGCAGCTTAGGTAGGGGACAAGAGACCCAGTACTTC. This translates into CASSLGRGQETQYF. Using reference TRBV13 and TRBJ2-5 for the parts outside the CDR3, the full variable domain is AAGVIQSPRHLIKEKRETATLKCYPIPRHDTVYWYQQGPGQDPQFLISFYEKMQSDKGSIPDRFSAQQFSDYHSELNMSSLELGDSALYFCASSLGRGQETQYFGPGTRLLVL.